Shown below are 12 T cell receptor beta chains from a single sample sequenced in a study of blood T cell repertoires in COVID-19. Data came from immunoSEQ multiplex PCR; TCRdb stores just in-frame clones and leaves some out. The table records about 120,000 clones, about 85% of them present only once. The material sequenced was peripheral blood. Receptors were obtained from a man aged 65 to 85 with acute or convalescent COVID-19.

J is TRBJ1-6 and V is TRBV19; no definite D call. The germline CDR1 and CDR2 sequences are LNHDA and SQIVND (reference sequence). The CDR3 sequence is 13 residues long. The V and J ends lost 2 bases and 10 bases respectively, with 9 bases between them. The CDR3 nucleotides are TGTGCCAGTAGTATAATCGGGGAATCACCCCTCCACTTT. This codes for CASSIIGESPLHF.

J is TRBJ1-1 and V is TRBV5-4; 7 bases line up with TRBD1. V was pared by 3 bases and J by 7 bases, with 3 bases of the junction left unmatched. The CDR3 extends over 12 amino acids. Germline V gives CDR1 SGHNT, CDR2 YYREEE (reference sequence). The CDR3 sequence is CASSSGQIEAFF. Written as DNA, the CDR3 is TGTGCCAGCAGCTCGGGACAGATTGAAGCTTTCTTT. The variable domain in full, completed from reference TRBV5-4 and TRBJ1-1, reads ETGVTQSPTHLIKTRGQQVTLRCSSQSGHNTVSWYQQALGQGPQFIFQYYREEENGRGNFPPRFSGLQFPNYSSELNVNALELDDSALYLCASSSGQIEAFFGQGTRLTVV.

This clone was recorded a few times. This sequence joins TRBV6-4 and TRBJ2-1; D unresolved. Trimming removed 3 bases from V and 6 bases from J, with 9 bases in between. The CDR3 spans 13 residues. Germline CDR1 reads MRHNA; CDR2 reads SNTAGT. Written as DNA, the CDR3 is TGTGCCAGCAGTGAGCGGAGATCCAATGAGCAGTTCTTC. Its translation: CASSERRSNEQFF.

The chain uses TRBV10-3 and TRBJ2-2; 12 bases align to TRBD2. The CDR3 sequence is 18 residues long. CDR1 is ENHRY, CDR2 SYGVKD, per germline. The junction had 11 bases not matched to a gene; V was cut back by 6 bases and J by 3 bases. The CDR3 DNA follows: TGTGCCATCAGGCGGGCTAGCGGGGGGGCGCTGTACACCGGGGAGCTGTTTTTT. Residues: CAIRRASGGALYTGELFF.

This rearrangement joins TRBV4-2 to TRBJ1-3; 7 bases are a match to TRBD1. The trim removed 3 bases at V and 1 base at J, leaving 12 bases unmatched. The CDR3 runs to 18 residues. Germline-derived CDR1 and CDR2 are LGHNA and YNFKEQ. The CDR3 loop reads CASSHLIGTDLSGNTIYF. In DNA form, the CDR3 reads TGTGCCAGCAGCCATTTGATAGGGACAGATCTGTCTGGAAACACCATATATTTT.

V usage is TRBV2 and J usage is TRBJ1-4; D gene unclear. Trimming pared 6 bases from V and 3 bases from J, leaving 11 bases between. The CDR3 totals 14 residues. Per germline, CDR1 SNHLY and CDR2 FYNNEI. CDR3 protein: CASSPGGPNEKLFF. CDR3 DNA sequence: TGTGCCAGCAGCCCCGGAGGGCCTAATGAAAAACTGTTTTTT. Supplemented by reference TRBV2 and TRBJ1-4, the full variable domain reads EPEVTQTPSHQVTQMGQEVILRCVPISNHLYFYWYRQILGQKVEFLVSFYNNEISEKSEIFDDQFSVERPDGSNFTLKIRSTKLEDSAMYFCASSPGGPNEKLFFGSGTQLSVL.

The gene calls are TRBV7-8 and TRBJ2-5; TRBD1 might be the D (6 bases). This CDR3 has 14 residues. Looked up from germline, CDR1 is SGHVS and CDR2 is FQNEAQ. Trimming left V 5 bases short and J 5 bases short, with 15 bases between. The CDR3 loop reads CASSPRHRAETQYF. The CDR3 nucleotides are TGTGCCAGCAGCCCGAGGCACAGGGCTGAGACCCAGTACTTC.

This chain joins TRBV9 and TRBJ2-7, with D perhaps matching TRBD1 (5 bases). Germline lookup yields CDR1 SGDLS and CDR2 YYNGEE. This CDR3 spans 13 amino acids. Trimming pared 3 bases from V and 7 bases from J, leaving 14 bases between. This CDR3 reads CASSADTGVEQYF. In DNA, the CDR3 is TGTGCCAGCAGCGCGGACACGGGCGTGGAGCAGTACTTC. Based on the CDR3 plus reference TRBV9 and TRBJ2-7, the full variable domain is DSGVTQTPKHLITATGQRVTLRCSPRSGDLSVYWYQQSLDQGLQFLIQYYNGEERAKGNILERFSAQQFPDLHSELNLSSLELGDSALYFCASSADTGVEQYFGPGTRLTVT.

V usage is TRBV19 and J usage is TRBJ1-5, with 8 bases matching TRBD1. CDR3 length: 16 amino acids. The trim removed 5 bases at V and 0 bases at J, leaving 6 bases unmatched. CDR1 and CDR2 (germline): LNHDA, SQIVND (reference sequence). As DNA, the CDR3 is TGTGCCAGTAGTCCCAGACAGGGGAATAGCAATCAGCCCCAGCATTTT. The encoded protein is CASSPRQGNSNQPQHF.

This clone was seen just once. The V gene is TRBV5-1, the J gene TRBJ1-6, with D possibly being TRBD1 (5 bases). The V and J ends lost 4 bases and 6 bases respectively, with 11 bases between them. CDR3 length: 14 residues. Germline CDR1 reads SGHRS; CDR2 reads YFSETQ. Written as DNA, the CDR3 is TGCGCCAGCAGCCAGGACACAGTTAATTCACCCCTCCACTTT. This gives the protein CASSQDTVNSPLHF.

The J gene is TRBJ2-1, the V gene TRBV18; 7 nucleotides line up with TRBD2. This CDR3 contains 15 residues. Germline V gives CDR1 KGHSH, CDR2 LQKENI. J gave up 3 bases and V 3 bases, and 5 bases lay outside the gene matches. The CDR3 here is CASSPMLADYNEQFF. The CDR3 coding sequence is TGTGCCAGCTCACCGATGCTAGCGGACTACAATGAGCAGTTCTTC.

The chain is built from TRBV14 and TRBJ2-2; 9 nucleotides line up with TRBD2. Germline lookup yields CDR1 SGHDN and CDR2 FVKESK. The trim removed 1 base at V and 3 bases at J, leaving 6 bases unmatched. The CDR3 is made up of 17 amino acids. CDR3 amino acids: CASSQVPLAGYTGELFF. The CDR3 DNA is TGTGCCAGCAGCCAAGTCCCGCTAGCGGGGTACACCGGGGAGCTGTTTTTT.